Below are 15 T cell receptor beta chains sequenced from a single sample in a study of CXCR3-negative and CXCR3-positive naive CD8 T cells. UMI-tagged TRB cDNA libraries were built via 5' RACE. TCRdb reprocessed the 5' RACE reads, with one entry per CDR3 protein and no DNA. This sample's clone table lists about 57,000 distinct CDR3 sequences. Sequencing used memory CD8+ T cells from blood. Receptors were obtained from a human donor in good health. Some clones in this sample may be carry-over from other donors' samples.

The chain employs TRBV7-9 and TRBJ2-7; no DNA is available, so the TRBD1 call from TCRdb remains unchecked. Germline V CDR1 and CDR2: SEHNR, FQNEAQ (reference sequence). This CDR3 contains 15 residues. The CDR3 here is CASSPWTGGVDEQYF. Full variable domain (missing parts from reference TRBV7-9 and TRBJ2-7): DTGVSQNPRHKITKRGQNVTFRCDPISEHNRLYWYRQTLGQGPEFLTYFQNEAQLEKSRLLSDRFSAERPKGSFSTLEIQRTEQGDSAMYLCASSPWTGGVDEQYFGPGTRLTVT.

The chain couples TRBV6-4 to TRBJ2-1; the TCRdb D gene call, TRBD1, has no DNA to confirm it. CDR3 length equals 16 residues. Germline V gene data show CDR1 as MRHNA and CDR2 as SNTAGT. Here the CDR3 reads CASSAGPSGAYNEQFF.

This chain joins TRBV29-1 and TRBJ2-1; TCRdb indicates TRBD2, and absent DNA this call remains unverified. The CDR3 runs to 16 residues. Germline V gives CDR1 SQVTM, CDR2 ANQGSEA. The CDR3 region is CSVEGPPGSSYNEQFF.

The J gene is TRBJ2-2, the V gene TRBV20-1; no DNA is available, so the TRBD1 call from TCRdb remains unchecked. The CDR3 consists of 14 residues. Germline V gene sequence: CDR1 DFQATT, CDR2 SNEGSKA (reference sequence). The CDR3 reads CSASGDPNTGELFF.

The V call is TRBV6-2 or TRBV6-3, the J call TRBJ2-1; TCRdb's D gene call, TRBD2, goes unchecked for lack of DNA. Germline V gene sequence: CDR1 MNHEY, CDR2 SVGEGT. This CDR3 spans 14 amino acids. The CDR3 reads CASSWSIADNEQFF.

The chain combines TRBV7-9 with TRBJ1-2; the TRBD1 assignment by TCRdb is unverifiable without DNA. The CDR3 runs 15 residues. Looked up from germline, CDR1 is SEHNR and CDR2 is FQNEAQ (reference sequence). CDR3 sequence reads: CASSPSTGTGYGYTF.

CDR3 in amino acids: CASRRPTNEKLFF. The chain links TRBV2 to TRBJ1-4. This CDR3 is built from 13 residues. CDR1 SNHLY and CDR2 FYNNEI come from the germline V gene.

V is TRBV7-9 and J is TRBJ2-2. The V gene's germline CDR1 is SEHNR and CDR2 FQNEAQ (reference sequence). The CDR3 loop spans 14 amino acids. The CDR3 region is CASSFPENTGELFF.

V is TRBV28 and J is TRBJ2-7; TCRdb returns TRBD1, unconfirmable since there is no DNA. The CDR3 has 14 amino acids. Germline V lookup: CDR1 MDHEN, CDR2 SYDVKM. CDR3 region: CASSPRDRGYEQYF.

The J gene is TRBJ1-1, the V gene TRBV7-9; as DNA is missing, the TRBD1 call by TCRdb cannot be tested. Per germline, CDR1 SEHNR and CDR2 FQNEAQ (reference sequence). This CDR3 spans 17 amino acids. The CDR3 protein is CASSSPPGQTLNTEAFF.

The rearrangement links TRBV5-1 to TRBJ2-7; as DNA is missing, the TRBD1 call by TCRdb cannot be tested. Germline V gene sequence: CDR1 SGHRS, CDR2 YFSETQ. CDR3 size: 15 residues. The CDR3 reads CASSFGQGGVYEQYF.

J is TRBJ2-7 and V is TRBV21-1. TRBV21-1 has pseudogene status. The CDR3 has 15 amino acids. The CDR3 loop is CASRKPTNFSYEQYF.

The rearrangement uses TRBV9 and TRBJ1-1. There are 13 residues in the CDR3. The germline V gene has CDR1 SGDLS and CDR2 YYNGEE. CDR3 protein: CASSAQDGSEAFF.

V gene TRBV3-1 combines with J gene TRBJ1-2; no DNA is available, so the TRBD1 call from TCRdb remains unchecked. Germline CDR1 LGHDT, CDR2 YNNKEL (reference sequence). This CDR3 region has 16 residues. This CDR3 is CASSLRGRQGNYGSTF.

The J gene is TRBJ2-7, the V gene TRBV29-1; TCRdb lists TRBD2, though no DNA is available to test this call. This CDR3 has 12 residues. Germline CDR1 reads SQVTM; CDR2 reads ANQGSEA. The chain's CDR3 is CSVAGEGWEQYF.